This T cell receptor (beta chain) was observed in a study of blood T cell repertoires in COVID-19. One Seattle source followed patients from active infection through their disease course. Per the original data handling: Reference gene primer amplification gave nucleated cell count estimates. This table comes from immunoSEQ multiplex PCR, and its TCRdb copy is limited to in-frame clones, with some not included. The V and J calls and clone size come from that table; D and trimming were worked out from the DNA. The sample holds some 140,000 clones, 70% to 90% seen once. Trimming at V came to 7 bases and at J to 8 bases, leaving 10 bases not matched to a gene. This CDR3 has 15 residues. From germline, CDR1 is MNHEY and CDR2 SVGEGT.

Sequencing was performed on peripheral blood. The clonotype was recovered from a man in his sixties with COVID-19, enrolled during active disease. V usage is TRBV6-2 or TRBV6-3 and J usage is TRBJ2-1; 11 bases align to TRBD2. The CDR3 is CASNPSGGSFDEQFF. CDR3 coding DNA: TGTGCCAGCAACCCTAGCGGGGGGTCTTTCGATGAGCAGTTCTTC.